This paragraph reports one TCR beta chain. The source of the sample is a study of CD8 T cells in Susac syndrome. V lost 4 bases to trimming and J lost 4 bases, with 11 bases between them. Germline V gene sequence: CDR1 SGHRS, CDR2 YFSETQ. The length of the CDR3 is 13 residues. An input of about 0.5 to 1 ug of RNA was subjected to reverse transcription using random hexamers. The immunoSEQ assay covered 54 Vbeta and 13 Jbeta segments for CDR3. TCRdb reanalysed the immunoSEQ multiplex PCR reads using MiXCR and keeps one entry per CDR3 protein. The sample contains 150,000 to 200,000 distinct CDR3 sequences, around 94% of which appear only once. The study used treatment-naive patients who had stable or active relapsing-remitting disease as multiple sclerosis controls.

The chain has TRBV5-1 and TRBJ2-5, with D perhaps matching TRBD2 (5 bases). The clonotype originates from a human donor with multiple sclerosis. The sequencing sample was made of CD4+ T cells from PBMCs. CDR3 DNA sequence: TGCGCCAGCAGCCCGGACTCCCCAGAGACCCAGTACTTC. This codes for CASSPDSPETQYF.